This TCR beta chain came from a study of blood T cell repertoires in COVID-19. Study details: Whether acute or convalescent, the COVID-19 samples came from the United States, Italy and Spain. Sources were T cells, B-cell-depleted T cells, or PBMCs; the material itself was cDNA or gDNA.

Per the original methods: Nucleated cell counts were estimated from reference gene primer amplification. Generated by immunoSEQ multiplex PCR, the TCRdb table keeps only in-frame clones and is missing some. Clone size and V and J calls were adopted from that table, with D and trimming inferred from the DNA. The repertoire holds about 51,000 clones, with 80% to 90% as singletons. Trimming stripped 3 bases from V and 5 bases from J, with 11 bases between. The CDR3 consists of 14 residues. In germline, CDR1 is LNHDA, CDR2 SQIVND (reference sequence). The sequence derives from a man aged 50-59 years with active COVID-19. Input material: peripheral blood. The J gene is TRBJ1-3, the V gene TRBV19; no firm D call. CDR3 region: CASSMGGFRNTIYF. For the CDR3, the DNA is TGTGCCAGTAGTATGGGAGGGTTTCGAAACACCATATATTTT.